The 6 T cell receptor beta chains in this list originate from one sample, sequenced in a study of blood T cell repertoires in COVID-19. Repertoires were generated with immunoSEQ multiplex PCR, while TCRdb's copy carries only in-frame clones and drops some. The table has 360,000 or so clones, around 83% seen once. Sequencing was carried out using PBMCs or T cells enriched from blood (not recorded which). Every receptor here comes from a woman aged 45-65 years who had recovered from COVID-19.

The rearrangement links TRBV6-5 to TRBJ1-3; 9 positions agree with TRBD1. The CDR3 loop spans 14 amino acids. The ends lost 6 bases at V and 2 bases at J; junction bases unmatched: 2. Germline CDR1 is MNHEY and CDR2 is SVGAGI. The CDR3 DNA reads TGTGCCAGCAGACGACAGGGGGCTGGAAACACCATATATTTT. It yields the protein CASRRQGAGNTIYF.

This clone showed up just once. V and J are TRBV9 and TRBJ2-3, with 7 bases aligning to TRBD1. The CDR3 contains 15 residues. Germline trimming cut 0 bases from V and 2 bases from J; bases unmatched to any gene: 3. The germline gives CDR1 SGDLS, CDR2 YYNGEE. CDR3 coding DNA: TGTGCCAGCAGCGTAGTGGGACAGACCACAGATACGCAGTATTTT. Its translation: CASSVVGQTTDTQYF. Full variable domain (remainder filled in from reference TRBV9 and TRBJ2-3): DSGVTQTPKHLITATGQRVTLRCSPRSGDLSVYWYQQSLDQGLQFLIQYYNGEERAKGNILERFSAQQFPDLHSELNLSSLELGDSALYFCASSVVGQTTDTQYFGPGTRLTVL.

This clone has just a few counts. CDR3 residues: CASSLDRVSYNEQFF. DNA for the CDR3: TGCGCCAGCAGCCTGGACAGAGTCTCCTACAATGAGCAGTTCTTC. The chain carries TRBV4-1 and TRBJ2-1; weak D call: TRBD1 (6 bases). The ends were cut back, 4 bases at V and 0 bases at J, with 10 bases in the middle. Germline assignment: CDR1 MGHRA and CDR2 YSYEKL. The CDR3 loop spans 15 amino acids.

V and J are TRBV30 and TRBJ1-1, with unresolved D. CDR1 is GTSNPN and CDR2 is SVGIG in the germline V gene (reference sequence). The V gene lost 5 bases and the J gene lost 10 bases, with 5 bases spanning the gap. The CDR3 runs 8 residues. The CDR3 loop is CAWGRAFF. In nucleotides, the CDR3 is TGTGCCTGGGGGAGAGCTTTCTTT. The complete variable domain, with remaining parts taken from reference TRBV30 and TRBJ1-1, reads SQTIHQWPATLVQPVGSPLSLECTVEGTSNPNLYWYRQAAGRGLQLLFYSVGIGQISSEVPQNLSASRPQDRQFILSSKKLLLSDSGFYLCAWGRAFFGQGTRLTVV.

The J gene is TRBJ2-1, the V gene TRBV5-4; TRBD2 might be the D (6 bases). CDR3 length: 16 residues. V lost 4 bases and J 4 bases, leaving 18 bases between the germline ends. CDR1 is SGHNT and CDR2 is YYREEE in the germline V gene (reference sequence). In DNA form, the CDR3 reads TGTGCCAGCAGCCCGGTTAGCGGCAATCCTTACAATGAGCAGTTCTTC. Its protein product is CASSPVSGNPYNEQFF.

The V call is TRBV30, the J call TRBJ2-7; no firm D call. This CDR3 region has 14 residues. V was cut by 0 bases and J by 3 bases, with 12 bases left in between. CDR1 is GTSNPN, CDR2 SVGIG, per germline (reference sequence). CDR3 amino acids: CAWSVRRRSYEQYF. CDR3 DNA sequence: TGTGCCTGGAGTGTACGTCGCAGAAGCTACGAGCAGTACTTC.